One sample yielded the 14 T cell receptor beta chains listed below, sequenced in a study of blood T cell repertoires in COVID-19. Measured with immunoSEQ multiplex PCR; TCRdb has only the in-frame clones, and not every one. The profile shows about 89,000 clones, about four fifths of them singletons. The sample comprised peripheral blood. The receptor set was obtained from an older man with COVID-19, enrolled during active disease.

The chain couples TRBV6-5 to TRBJ2-3, with TRBD2 matching over 10 bases. Germline CDR1 reads MNHEY; CDR2 reads SVGAGI. This CDR3 has 15 residues. Losses at the gene ends were 4 bases for V and 4 bases for J; bases not matched to a gene: 5. The CDR3 bases are TGTGCCAGCAGTTCTAGCGGGAGTGGATCAGATACGCAGTATTTT. Its protein is CASSSSGSGSDTQYF.

The V and J genes are TRBV3-1 (or the pseudogene TRBV3-2) and TRBJ1-5; D is uncertain. This CDR3 has 15 residues. The V gene lost 1 base and the J gene lost 9 bases, with 16 bases spanning the gap. From germline, CDR1 is LGHDT and CDR2 YNNKEL (reference sequence). CDR3 nucleotide sequence: TGTGCCAGCAGCCAAGGGGGAGGCGGCGAATGGCCCCAGCATTTT. It translates to CASSQGGGGEWPQHF.

This chain joins TRBV29-1 and TRBJ2-7; TRBD2 matches at 14 bases. Germline V CDR1 and CDR2: SQVTM, ANQGSEA. Trimming removed 3 bases from V and 2 bases from J; junction bases left unmatched: 3. This CDR3 has 15 residues. CDR3 sequence (DNA): TGCAGCGTTGAGGGACTAGCGGGGGCACCCTACGAGCAGTACTTC. As protein: CSVEGLAGAPYEQYF.

This clone showed up just once. CDR3 loop: CASSYSAALSGNTIYF. The CDR3 DNA sequence: TGTGCCAGCAGTTACTCGGCAGCGCTCTCTGGAAACACCATATATTTT. The V call is TRBV6-5, the J call TRBJ1-3; D is undetermined. CDR1 and CDR2 from the germline V gene are MNHEY and SVGAGI. The CDR3 extends over 16 amino acids. The germline V and J ends were trimmed by 0 bases and 0 bases, with 9 bases remaining between them.

V is TRBV21-1 and J is TRBJ1-5. TRBV21-1 is designated a pseudogene. The CDR3 totals 13 residues. CDR3 region: CASSKALDQPQHF. CDR3 coding DNA: TGTGCCAGCAGCAAAGCCCTTGATCAGCCCCAGCATTTT.

The chain employs TRBV5-8 and TRBJ2-5, with 7 bases aligning to TRBD1. This CDR3 region has 15 residues. CDR1 SGHTS and CDR2 YDEGEE come from the germline V gene. V was clipped by 4 bases and J by 5 bases; unmatched bases: 11. In DNA form, the CDR3 reads TGTGCCAGCAGCAGCGGACAGGCAGGATGGGAGACCCAGTACTTC. Amino acids: CASSSGQAGWETQYF.

The sample holds one count of this clone. The chain links TRBV19 to TRBJ2-5; TRBD2 matches at 12 bases. The CDR3 covers 17 residues. From germline, CDR1 is LNHDA and CDR2 SQIVND (reference sequence). V trimming: 3 bases; J trimming: 4 bases; junction bases outside the gene matches: 9. The DNA for the CDR3 is TGTGCCAGTAGTATCCGACTAGCGGGAGAGCAGACAGAGACCCAGTACTTC. Amino acid sequence: CASSIRLAGEQTETQYF.

CDR3 amino acids: CASSYSSYNEQFF. CDR3 nucleotide sequence: TGTGCCAGCAGCTACAGCTCCTACAATGAGCAGTTCTTC. This chain joins TRBV7-3 and TRBJ2-1; D unclear. Trimming stripped 4 bases from V and 0 bases from J, with 4 bases between. The CDR3 extends over 13 amino acids. Germline CDR1 SGHTA, CDR2 FQGTGA. Looking up the rest from reference TRBV7-3 and TRBJ2-1 gives the full variable domain: GAGVSQTPSNKVTEKGKYVELRCDPISGHTALYWYRQSLGQGPEFLIYFQGTGAADDSGLPNDRFFAVRPEGSVSTLKIQRTERGDSAVYLCASSYSSYNEQFFGPGTRLTVL.

In this sample, this clone turned up a few times. The chain couples TRBV4-3 to TRBJ1-2; TRBD1 aligns across 8 bases. V lost 1 base and J lost 0; bases outside the gene matches: 4. Germline V gives CDR1 LGHNA, CDR2 YSLEER. CDR3 length equals 16 residues. CDR3 in DNA: TGCGCCAGCAGCCAAGGAGACAGGGGTCCTAACTATGGCTACACCTTC. Residues: CASSQGDRGPNYGYTF.

CDR3 nucleotides: TGTGCCAGCAGTTACTTTCTAGGACTGAATGGGTACGAGCAGTACTTC. The encoded protein is CASSYFLGLNGYEQYF. This chain links TRBV6-2 or TRBV6-3 with TRBJ2-7; D might be TRBD2 (5 bases). The length of the CDR3 is 16 residues. The ends were cut back, 1 base at V and 4 bases at J, with 17 bases in the middle. The germline gives CDR1 MNHEY, CDR2 SVGEGT.

V and J are TRBV5-1 and TRBJ2-3; possible D gene TRBD2, 5 bases. CDR1 and CDR2 (germline): SGHRS, YFSETQ. Trimming removed 0 bases from V and 2 bases from J, with 10 bases in between. This CDR3 comprises 15 residues. This chain's CDR3 is CASSLGNGVTDTQYF. In DNA form, the CDR3 reads TGCGCCAGCAGCTTGGGTAACGGGGTCACAGATACGCAGTATTTT.

The chain combines TRBV9 with TRBJ1-3; 10 nucleotides line up with TRBD1. J was trimmed by 1 base and V by 2 bases; bases with no gene match: 9. The germline V gene has CDR1 SGDLS and CDR2 YYNGEE. CDR3 length: 18 amino acids. For the CDR3, the DNA is TGTGCCAGCAGCGTCAGTTCGGGACAGGGGTGGTCTGGAAACACCATATATTTT. Its protein product is CASSVSSGQGWSGNTIYF. The complete variable domain, with remaining parts taken from reference TRBV9 and TRBJ1-3, reads DSGVTQTPKHLITATGQRVTLRCSPRSGDLSVYWYQQSLDQGLQFLIQYYNGEERAKGNILERFSAQQFPDLHSELNLSSLELGDSALYFCASSVSSGQGWSGNTIYFGEGSWLTVV.

The genes are TRBV6-2 or TRBV6-3 and TRBJ1-2, with D perhaps TRBD1 (6 bases). Germline CDR1 reads MNHEY; CDR2 reads SVGEGT. This CDR3 region has 12 residues. V was trimmed by 5 bases and J by 7 bases, leaving 11 bases between them. The CDR3 DNA follows: TGTGCCAGCAGTCCAGGGGCTCGTGGCTACACCTTC. Amino acids: CASSPGARGYTF.

CDR3 residues: CASSQLRAGGNEKLFF. In DNA form, the CDR3 reads TGTGCCAGCAGCCAGTTGAGGGCCGGGGGAAATGAAAAACTGTTTTTT. The chain is built from TRBV5-5 and TRBJ1-4; possibly TRBD1 for D (5 bases). This CDR3 has 16 amino acids. V lost 4 bases and J 5 bases, leaving 18 bases between the germline ends. The V gene's germline CDR1 is SGHKS and CDR2 YYEKEE (reference sequence).